The 8 T cell receptor beta chains given below trace back to one sample, sequenced in a study of cytomegalovirus exposure and HLA in healthy donors listed by TCRdb under 2017. The library was generated by the immunoSEQ multiplex PCR assay. For the multiplex PCR, a mixture combining 60 forward primers for TCR Vbeta segments and 13 reverse primers for TCR Jbeta segments was used. TCRdb limited this immuneACCESS table to in-frame rearrangements with V and J called. A share of clones is missing; checked studies link under half to unresolved V genes, and the rest is unexplained. In all, the sample holds 150,000 or so clones, and about four fifths of those were seen once. Roughly 5.2% of the sample goes to the ten largest clones. The sample comprised PBMCs. The receptors come from a woman aged 18-29 years in good health and CMV-seropositive.

The J gene is TRBJ2-2, the V gene TRBV19; 8 bases match TRBD2. There are 15 residues in the CDR3. Trimming took 5 bases from V and 7 from J; bases not matched to a gene: 9. In germline, CDR1 is LNHDA, CDR2 SQIVND (reference sequence). In DNA form, the CDR3 reads TGTGCCAGTAGTGGCGGGGGGCCGGGAGGCGGGGAGCTGTTTTTT. Its translation: CASSGGGPGGGELFF.

The rearrangement uses TRBV6-5 and TRBJ2-1, with 8 bases fitting TRBD2. CDR1 MNHEY and CDR2 SVGAGI come from the germline V gene. With 1 base clipped from V and 6 bases from J, the junction kept 2 bases outside the gene matches. The CDR3 is 14 amino acids. CDR3 protein: CASSYYGGGNEQFF. CDR3 sequence (DNA): TGTGCCAGCAGTTACTACGGGGGGGGCAATGAGCAGTTCTTC.

The rearrangement joins TRBV19 to TRBJ2-5; 8 bases map to TRBD1. V trimming: 4 bases; J trimming: 3 bases; junction bases outside the gene matches: 4. Germline CDR1 is LNHDA and CDR2 is SQIVND (reference sequence). The CDR3 extends over 14 amino acids. In DNA form, the CDR3 reads TGTGCCAGTAGTACACAGGGGGATGAAGAGACCCAGTACTTC. This translates into CASSTQGDEETQYF.

V is TRBV19 and J is TRBJ2-1; D gene uncertain. Germline V gene data show CDR1 as LNHDA and CDR2 as SQIVND (reference sequence). V shed 1 base and J shed 7 bases, with 2 bases lying between them. The length of the CDR3 is 11 residues. CDR3: CASSIANEQFF. For the CDR3, the DNA is TGTGCCAGTAGTATAGCAAATGAGCAGTTCTTC.

This chain connects TRBV19 to TRBJ1-1, with D hard to call. The V gene's germline CDR1 is LNHDA and CDR2 SQIVND (reference sequence). V was clipped by 7 bases and J by 8 bases, with 23 bases between them. The CDR3 sequence is 15 residues long. CDR3 nucleotide sequence: TGTGCCAGTACCGCCTTGGCAGTCGGACTATTGGAAGCTTTCTTT. Protein product: CASTALAVGLLEAFF.

The rearrangement joins TRBV18 to TRBJ2-1, with unresolved D. Looked up from germline, CDR1 is KGHSH and CDR2 is LQKENI. The CDR3 covers 14 residues. Trimming shortened V by 1 base and J by 6 bases, and 10 bases separated the two germline ends. CDR3 region: CASSPLAPANEQFF. The DNA of the CDR3 is TGTGCCAGCTCACCACTAGCCCCGGCCAATGAGCAGTTCTTC.

This rearrangement joins TRBV27 to TRBJ2-1; TRBD1 matches 10 bases. Germline-derived CDR1 and CDR2 are MNHEY and SMNVEV (reference sequence). The junction had 8 bases not matched to a gene; V was cut back by 10 bases and J by 2 bases. This CDR3 spans 15 amino acids. The CDR3 DNA reads as TGTGCCACACAAACCGACAGGGGGCCCTACAATGAGCAGTTCTTC. This gives the protein CATQTDRGPYNEQFF.

This chain connects TRBV5-1 to TRBJ2-1, with D tentatively TRBD1 (6 bases). Germline V lookup: CDR1 SGHRS, CDR2 YFSETQ. V was clipped by 4 bases and J by 8 bases, with 22 bases between them. CDR3 size: 16 residues. CDR3 protein: CASSAQGQGIYDEQFF. CDR3 DNA: TGCGCCAGCAGCGCGCAGGGTCAGGGGATTTACGATGAGCAGTTCTTC.